Included here is one TCR beta chain sequence, with context. These data are taken from a study of blood T cell repertoires in COVID-19. About the research overall: Samples came from the United States, Italy and Spain, spanning acute and convalescent COVID-19. PBMCs, B-cell-depleted T cells, or T cells provided the cDNA or gDNA that made up the material.

CDR3 size: 13 residues. Looked up from germline, CDR1 is ENHRY and CDR2 is SYGVKD. V was shortened by 2 bases and J by 1 base, with 5 bases between the two germline ends. Original analysis: The assay estimated nucleated cells by amplifying reference gene primers. The assay was immunoSEQ multiplex PCR, and TCRdb's table has in-frame clones only and misses some. V and J calls and clone size are as listed in that table; D and trimming were resolved from the DNA. The repertoire has 250,000 to 300,000 clones, roughly 93% of them found once; the top ten carry about 2.1%. The sequenced material came from PBMCs or T cells enriched from blood (not recorded which). The TCR sequence derives from a woman aged 40 to 50 with acute COVID-19. This chain uses TRBV10-3 with TRBJ1-1; weak D call: TRBD1 (5 bases). The CDR3 loop reads CAISEGQNTEAFF. DNA of the CDR3: TGTGCCATCAGTGAGGGACAGAACACTGAAGCTTTCTTT.